The 32 T cell receptor beta chains in this list originate from one sample, sequenced in a study of blood T cell repertoires in COVID-19. Assay used: immunoSEQ multiplex PCR; TCRdb lists only in-frame clones, some missing. The sample has 390,000 or so clones; 86% are singletons. Input material: peripheral blood. The receptors here all came from a woman aged 30 to 39 with active or convalescent COVID-19.

In regard to this clone: The junction and the germline gene differ at one end; a read error may be behind it. V gene TRBV12-3 or TRBV12-4 combines with J gene TRBJ2-5; a weak D match, TRBD2 (5 bases). The CDR3 has 11 amino acids. The chain's CDR3 is CASSFGEIQYF. CDR3 bases: TGTGCCAGCAGTTTCGGGGAGATCCAGTACTTC.

The genes are TRBV11-2 and TRBJ2-1, with TRBD2 identical over 8 bases. The CDR3 covers 15 residues. After removal of 2 bases from V and 5 bases from J, the junction contained 5 bases not matched to a gene. CDR1 is SGHAT, CDR2 FQNNGV, per germline. The CDR3 region has the DNA TGTGCCAGCAGCTTACCCACTAGCGGCCACAATGAGCAGTTCTTC. Translating it yields CASSLPTSGHNEQFF.

The chain couples TRBV15 to TRBJ2-5; tentative D call: TRBD1 (6 bases). The CDR3 consists of 16 residues. Germline V gene lookup returns CDR1 LNHNV and CDR2 YYDKDF (reference sequence). V was pared by 0 bases and J by 5 bases, with 16 bases between. The CDR3 nucleotides read TGTGCCACCAGCAGAGATGAAGGGGGAGTTTGGGAGACCCAGTACTTC. It translates to CATSRDEGGVWETQYF.

This chain links TRBV28 with TRBJ2-7, with 10 bases identical to TRBD2. Germline CDR1 reads MDHEN; CDR2 reads SYDVKM. This CDR3 spans 14 amino acids. Trimming at V came to 5 bases and at J to 4 bases, leaving 5 bases not matched to a gene. For the CDR3, the DNA is TGTGCCAGCAGTCGGACTAGCGGCTGGTACGAGCAGTACTTC. It translates to CASSRTSGWYEQYF.

V and J are TRBV6-5 and TRBJ2-5; 7 nucleotides match TRBD1. This CDR3 region has 15 residues. V lost 5 bases, J lost 5 bases, and 11 bases stayed unmatched. Germline CDR1 MNHEY, CDR2 SVGAGI. CDR3: CASSTRGGWGETQYF. The CDR3 region has the DNA TGTGCCAGCAGTACACGAGGGGGCTGGGGGGAGACCCAGTACTTC.

The V gene is TRBV4-1, the J gene TRBJ2-2; D unclear. The V and J ends lost 4 bases and 4 bases respectively, with 13 bases between them. Germline V gene lookup returns CDR1 MGHRA and CDR2 YSYEKL. CDR3 length equals 15 residues. The CDR3 here is CASSPGSTVTGELFF. The DNA of the CDR3 is TGCGCCAGCAGCCCAGGCTCCACGGTCACCGGGGAGCTGTTTTTT.

The gene calls are TRBV7-9 and TRBJ2-7; D not resolved. Per the germline V gene, CDR1 is SEHNR and CDR2 is FQNEAQ (reference sequence). Trimming took 2 bases from V and 4 from J, leaving 3 bases between them. This CDR3 region has 11 residues. CDR3: CASSLSYEQYF. The CDR3 region has the DNA TGTGCCAGCAGCTTATCTTACGAGCAGTACTTC.

The chain employs TRBV6-5 and TRBJ1-2, with 7 positions matching TRBD1. This CDR3 is 14 amino acids long. Germline loops: CDR1 MNHEY, CDR2 SVGAGI. Unmatched junction bases numbered 8, after V lost 2 bases and J lost 8 bases. The CDR3 protein is CASSYTGQDWGYTF. The CDR3 bases are TGTGCCAGCAGTTACACAGGACAGGACTGGGGCTACACCTTC.

V and J are TRBV10-1 and TRBJ2-7, with D possibly matching TRBD2 (6 bases). CDR3 length: 13 amino acids. V was cut by 4 bases and J by 5 bases, with 12 bases left in between. CDR1 and CDR2 (germline): WNHNN, SYGVQD (reference sequence). The CDR3 DNA is TGCGCCAGCAGTGCGACTAGAGCCCACGAGCAGTACTTC. Translating gives CASSATRAHEQYF.

This sequence joins TRBV11-2 and TRBJ2-5, with 9 bases identical to TRBD2. The CDR3 runs 15 residues. V lost 2 bases to trimming and J lost 3 bases; unmatched junction nucleotides: 4. CDR1 is SGHAT and CDR2 is FQNNGV in the germline V gene. Here the CDR3 DNA reads TGTGCCAGCAGCTTATGGGGCGGGAGGGAAGAGACCCAGTACTTC. Protein product: CASSLWGGREETQYF.

The CDR3 spells CASSPRPGGVADTQYF. The CDR3 bases are TGTGCCAGCAGCCCTCGACCCGGGGGGGTGGCAGATACGCAGTATTTT. This chain uses TRBV6-2 or TRBV6-3 with TRBJ2-3, with 8 bases fitting TRBD2. Germline CDR1 and CDR2: MNHEY and SVGEGT. This CDR3 comprises 16 residues. Trimming at V came to 6 bases and at J to 4 bases, leaving 12 bases not matched to a gene.

This clone was detected once. J is TRBJ1-2 and V is TRBV2, with D uncertain. Germline CDR1 is SNHLY and CDR2 is FYNNEI. Trimming shortened V by 9 bases and J by 8 bases, and 16 bases separated the two germline ends. The CDR3 length is 12 residues. CDR3 DNA: TGTGCCAGTCAGGCCCCCCCGGCGGGCTACACCTTC. Its translation is CASQAPPAGYTF.

V usage is TRBV6-2 or TRBV6-3 and J usage is TRBJ2-1; the match to TRBD2 covers 7 bases. CDR1 and CDR2 from the germline V gene are MNHEY and SVGEGT. The trim removed 2 bases at V and 3 bases at J, leaving 13 bases unmatched. This CDR3 has 18 residues. The CDR3 loop is CASSYTPGAGVFYNEQFF. The DNA for the CDR3 is TGTGCCAGCAGTTACACCCCTGGTGCGGGAGTTTTCTACAATGAGCAGTTCTTC.

V usage is TRBV14 and J usage is TRBJ2-7; 13 nucleotides align to TRBD2. The CDR3 contains 16 residues. The junction had 6 bases not matched to a gene; V was cut back by 1 base and J by 6 bases. In germline, CDR1 is SGHDN, CDR2 FVKESK. CDR3 protein: CASSQGGLAGLREQYF. The DNA for the CDR3 is TGTGCCAGCAGCCAAGGGGGACTAGCGGGATTGCGCGAGCAGTACTTC.

CDR3 sequence reads: CASSLPGAGKTQYF. The DNA of the CDR3 is TGTGCCAGCAGCTTGCCAGGGGCAGGAAAGACCCAGTACTTC. The J gene is TRBJ2-5, the V gene TRBV5-6; D may be TRBD1 (6 bases). Per the germline V gene, CDR1 is SGHDT and CDR2 is YYEEEE. Trimming removed 1 base at V and 6 bases at J, with 13 bases between. The CDR3 extends over 14 amino acids.

The chain is built from TRBV2 and TRBJ1-5; no definite D call. V dropped 6 bases and J dropped 7 bases, with 16 bases sitting between them. The germline V gene has CDR1 SNHLY and CDR2 FYNNEI. The length of the CDR3 is 14 residues. The CDR3 sequence: CASRANGLGQPQHF. CDR3 DNA sequence: TGTGCCAGCAGGGCGAACGGACTGGGACAGCCCCAGCATTTT. The whole variable domain, remainder taken from reference TRBV2 and TRBJ1-5, is EPEVTQTPSHQVTQMGQEVILRCVPISNHLYFYWYRQILGQKVEFLVSFYNNEISEKSEIFDDQFSVERPDGSNFTLKIRSTKLEDSAMYFCASRANGLGQPQHFGDGTRLSIL.

The rearrangement links TRBV28 to TRBJ1-2; D possibly corresponds to TRBD1 (6 bases). The CDR3 spans 11 residues. CDR1 and CDR2 (germline): MDHEN, SYDVKM. V lost 5 bases to trimming and J lost 10 bases, with 11 bases between them. CDR3 amino acids: CASSAGTHYTF. The CDR3 nucleotides read TGTGCCAGCAGTGCAGGGACACACTACACCTTC.

The chain is built from TRBV4-1 and TRBJ2-2, with TRBD1 identical over 9 bases. The V and J ends lost 5 bases and 6 bases, in that order; junction bases with no gene match: 7. The length of the CDR3 is 15 residues. Per germline, CDR1 MGHRA and CDR2 YSYEKL. This CDR3 is CASSKTTGGPGELFF. The CDR3 DNA follows: TGCGCCAGCAGCAAGACGACAGGGGGTCCCGGGGAGCTGTTTTTT.

The chain combines TRBV4-1 with TRBJ2-5; TRBD2 aligns across 9 bases. This CDR3 is 16 amino acids long. Germline assignment: CDR1 MGHRA and CDR2 YSYEKL. V dropped 1 base and J dropped 2; count of bases not matched to a gene: 5. This CDR3 reads CASSQVRAGGQETQYF. The CDR3 region has the DNA TGCGCCAGCAGCCAAGTAAGAGCGGGGGGTCAAGAGACCCAGTACTTC.

The chain employs TRBV19 and TRBJ1-2; possibly TRBD1 for D (6 bases). Between the trimmed V and J ends, which lost 8 bases and 3 bases, there was a span of 19 bases. Per germline, CDR1 LNHDA and CDR2 SQIVND (reference sequence). The length of the CDR3 is 15 residues. Written as DNA, the CDR3 is TGTGCCAGTCAAGTTGGGCACAGGGTTTACTATGGCTACACCTTC. It specifies CASQVGHRVYYGYTF.

The chain couples TRBV25-1 to TRBJ1-1; 8 nucleotides agree with TRBD1. The CDR3 is 14 residues long. The ends lost 3 bases at V and 11 bases at J; junction bases unmatched: 11. Looked up from germline, CDR1 is MGHDK and CDR2 is SYGVNS. The CDR3 loop is CASSETGVPGEAFF. CDR3 in DNA: TGTGCCAGCAGTGAGACAGGGGTTCCAGGGGAGGCTTTCTTT.

This chain joins TRBV6-6 and TRBJ2-1; 11 nucleotides agree with TRBD2. The CDR3 is 13 amino acids. From germline, CDR1 is MNHNY and CDR2 SVGAGI (reference sequence). J gave up 9 bases and V 3 bases, and 1 base lay outside the gene matches. The CDR3 sequence: CASSYSGRVEQFF. The CDR3 DNA is TGTGCCAGCAGTTATAGCGGGAGGGTTGAGCAGTTCTTC.

This rearrangement joins TRBV28 to TRBJ2-2; D is ambiguous. Germline CDR1 and CDR2: MDHEN and SYDVKM. V gave up 2 bases and J gave up 6 bases, with 4 bases separating them. The CDR3 length is 12 residues. The chain's CDR3 is CASSLTAGELFF. CDR3 nucleotide sequence: TGTGCCAGCAGTTTAACGGCCGGGGAGCTGTTTTTT.

This CDR3 reads CASSRRQVGVYGYTF. The CDR3 DNA is TGTGCCAGCAGCCGACGGCAGGTCGGGGTATATGGCTACACCTTC. The J gene is TRBJ1-2, the V gene TRBV5-6, with D unresolved. V lost 4 bases, J lost 5 bases, and 18 bases lay in between. The CDR3 consists of 15 residues. Germline-derived CDR1 and CDR2 are SGHDT and YYEEEE.

The V call is TRBV5-6, the J call TRBJ1-6; 8 positions agree with TRBD1. Germline loops: CDR1 SGHDT, CDR2 YYEEEE. Trimming took 3 bases from V and 7 from J; bases not matched to a gene: 12. The CDR3 runs 17 residues. The CDR3 protein is CASSYRPTGAQNSPLHF. CDR3 DNA: TGTGCCAGCAGCTACCGACCGACAGGGGCACAGAATTCACCCCTCCACTTT. Full variable domain (outside the CDR3, taken from reference TRBV5-6 and TRBJ1-6): DAGVTQSPTHLIKTRGQQVTLRCSPKSGHDTVSWYQQALGQGPQFIFQYYEEEERQRGNFPDRFSGHQFPNYSSELNVNALLLGDSALYLCASSYRPTGAQNSPLHFGNGTRLTVT.

The count of this clone is one. The chain employs TRBV12-3 or TRBV12-4 and TRBJ1-5, with 8 positions matching TRBD1. V was pared by 5 bases and J by 6 bases, with 3 bases of the junction left unmatched. The CDR3 extends over 13 amino acids. In DNA, the CDR3 is TGTGCCAGCAGTCTCGACAGGGGTCAGCCCCAGCATTTT. As protein: CASSLDRGQPQHF.

The chain employs TRBV3-1 (or the pseudogene TRBV3-2) and TRBJ2-5, with 9 bases identical to TRBD1. Germline V gene lookup returns CDR1 LGHDT and CDR2 YNNKEL (reference sequence). With V trimmed by 1 base and J by 5 bases, 5 bases remained unmatched. This CDR3 has 15 amino acids. CDR3 DNA sequence: TGTGCCAGCAGCCAAGTAACAGGGGGCAGGGAGACCCAGTACTTC. This sequence encodes CASSQVTGGRETQYF.

The rearrangement links TRBV6-5 to TRBJ1-2; D is unresolved. The germline gives CDR1 MNHEY, CDR2 SVGAGI. The CDR3 is 16 residues long. V gave up 0 bases and J gave up 5 bases, with 16 bases separating them. CDR3: CASSYSIREVAYGYTF. CDR3 nucleotide sequence: TGTGCCAGCAGTTACTCGATCAGAGAGGTTGCGTATGGCTACACCTTC.

J is TRBJ1-5 and V is TRBV12-5; D remains unclear. The V and J ends lost 0 bases and 9 bases respectively, with 6 bases between them. In germline, CDR1 is LGHNT, CDR2 FRNRAP. This CDR3 comprises 12 residues. DNA for the CDR3: TGTGCTAGTGGTTTGGTTGCGGGGCCCCAGCATTTT. Its protein is CASGLVAGPQHF.

CDR3 sequence (DNA): TGCGCCAGCAGCCAAGGGACTAGCGGGAGCCTTCCCTACGAGCAGTACTTC. As protein: CASSQGTSGSLPYEQYF. V gene TRBV4-1 combines with J gene TRBJ2-7; the match to TRBD2 covers 13 bases. The trim removed 1 base at V and 2 bases at J, leaving 5 bases unmatched. This CDR3 contains 17 residues. Germline-derived CDR1 and CDR2 are MGHRA and YSYEKL.

The rearrangement uses TRBV18 and TRBJ1-1; TRBD1 might be the D (6 bases). This CDR3 is built from 16 residues. The V end was cut by 2 bases, the J end by 1 base, with 14 bases between. Germline V CDR1 and CDR2: KGHSH, LQKENI. The CDR3 is CASSPMKGVGNTEAFF. For the CDR3, the DNA is TGTGCCAGCTCACCAATGAAGGGGGTGGGGAACACTGAAGCTTTCTTT.

The chain uses TRBV7-8 and TRBJ1-4, with 7 bases that match TRBD1. The length of the CDR3 is 15 residues. The V gene's germline CDR1 is SGHVS and CDR2 FQNEAQ. J was trimmed by 3 bases and V by 5 bases; bases with no gene match: 6. The CDR3 is CASSLEGAPNEKLFF. The CDR3 DNA reads TGTGCCAGCAGCCTAGAGGGGGCCCCTAATGAAAAACTGTTTTTT. Full variable domain (outside the CDR3, taken from reference TRBV7-8 and TRBJ1-4): GAGVSQSPRYKVAKRGQDVALRCDPISGHVSLFWYQQALGQGPEFLTYFQNEAQLDKSGLPSDRFFAERPEGSVSTLKIQRTQQEDSAVYLCASSLEGAPNEKLFFGSGTQLSVL.